The entry below describes one T cell receptor (beta chain). CDR1 is LNHDA and CDR2 is SQIVND in the germline V gene (reference sequence). The CDR3 has 14 amino acids. V lost 4 bases to trimming and J lost 2 bases; unmatched junction nucleotides: 3. This entry belongs to a study of blood T cell repertoires in COVID-19. Methods used by the authors: Amplification of reference gene primers was used by the study to estimate nucleated cell counts. Generated by immunoSEQ multiplex PCR, the TCRdb table keeps only in-frame clones and is missing some. V and J calls plus clone size are reproduced from that table; the DNA served to infer D and trimming. The sample lists over 100,000 clones; 84% were seen once.

The TCR was taken from a woman aged 80 or over with active or convalescent COVID-19. The chain joins TRBV19 to TRBJ2-7, with 9 bases lining up with TRBD1. The material sequenced was peripheral blood. CDR3 DNA sequence: TGTGCCAGTAGTAGGACAGGGGTTACCTACGAGCAGTACTTC. As protein: CASSRTGVTYEQYF.